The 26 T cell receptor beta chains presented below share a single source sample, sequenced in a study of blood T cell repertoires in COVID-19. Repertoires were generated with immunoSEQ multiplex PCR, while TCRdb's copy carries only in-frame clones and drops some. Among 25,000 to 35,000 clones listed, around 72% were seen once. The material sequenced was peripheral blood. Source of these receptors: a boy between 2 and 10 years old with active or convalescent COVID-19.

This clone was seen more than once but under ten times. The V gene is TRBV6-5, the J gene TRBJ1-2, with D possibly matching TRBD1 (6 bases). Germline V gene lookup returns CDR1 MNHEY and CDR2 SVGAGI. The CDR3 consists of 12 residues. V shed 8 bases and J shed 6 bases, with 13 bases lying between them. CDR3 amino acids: CASFQGLHGYTF. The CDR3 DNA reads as TGTGCCAGCTTTCAGGGGTTGCATGGCTACACCTTC.

CDR3 protein: CASSHRTGDGYTF. CDR3 DNA sequence: TGCGCCAGCAGCCATCGGACAGGGGATGGCTACACCTTC. The chain couples TRBV4-1 to TRBJ1-2; 9 bases align to TRBD1. The CDR3 loop spans 13 amino acids. Germline values: CDR1 MGHRA, CDR2 YSYEKL. J lost 6 bases, V lost 3 bases, and 2 bases had no gene match.

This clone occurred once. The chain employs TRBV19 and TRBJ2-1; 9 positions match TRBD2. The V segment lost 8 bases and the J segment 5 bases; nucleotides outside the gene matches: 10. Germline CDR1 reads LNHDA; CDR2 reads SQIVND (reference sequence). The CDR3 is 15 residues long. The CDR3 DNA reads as TGTGCCAGTTTCAATTGGCGGGAGGGAAACAATGAGCAGTTCTTC. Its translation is CASFNWREGNNEQFF. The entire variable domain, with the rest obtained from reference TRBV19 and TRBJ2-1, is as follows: DGGITQSPKYLFRKEGQNVTLSCEQNLNHDAMYWYRQDPGQGLRLIYYSQIVNDFQKGDIAEGYSVSREKKESFPLTVTSAQKNPTAFYLCASFNWREGNNEQFFGPGTRLTVL.

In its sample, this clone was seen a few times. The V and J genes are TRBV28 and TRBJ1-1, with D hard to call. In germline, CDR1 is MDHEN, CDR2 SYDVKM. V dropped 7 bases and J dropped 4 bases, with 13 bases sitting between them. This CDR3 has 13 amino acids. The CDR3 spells CASTLTDITEAFF. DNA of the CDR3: TGTGCCAGCACCCTAACAGACATCACTGAAGCTTTCTTT.

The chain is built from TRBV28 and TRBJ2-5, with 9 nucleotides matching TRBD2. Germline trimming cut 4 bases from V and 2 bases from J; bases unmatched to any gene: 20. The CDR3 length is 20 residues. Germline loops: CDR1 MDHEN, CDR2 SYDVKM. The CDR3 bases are TGTGCCAGCAGTTACCCTCGTGTGGGTAGCGGGAGTGAGATACAAGAGACCCAGTACTTC. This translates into CASSYPRVGSGSEIQETQYF.

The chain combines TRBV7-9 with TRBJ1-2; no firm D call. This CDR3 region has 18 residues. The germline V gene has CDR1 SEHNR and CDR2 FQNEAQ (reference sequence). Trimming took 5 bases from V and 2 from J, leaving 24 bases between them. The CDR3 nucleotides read TGTGCCAGCAGCCTCGAATCGTTTGGGATCTGGGAGAACTATGGCTACACCTTC. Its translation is CASSLESFGIWENYGYTF.

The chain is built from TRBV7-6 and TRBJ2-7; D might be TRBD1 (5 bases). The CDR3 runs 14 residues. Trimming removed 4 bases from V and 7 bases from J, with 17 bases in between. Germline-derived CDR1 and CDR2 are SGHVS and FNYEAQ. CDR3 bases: TGTGCCAGCAGCTCTGGCCCACGGGCAGGGGAGCAGTACTTC. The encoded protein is CASSSGPRAGEQYF.

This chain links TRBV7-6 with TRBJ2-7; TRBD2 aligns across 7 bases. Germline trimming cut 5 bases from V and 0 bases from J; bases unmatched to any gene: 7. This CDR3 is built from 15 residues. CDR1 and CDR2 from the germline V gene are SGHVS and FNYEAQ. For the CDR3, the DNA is TGTGCCAGCAGCCCGATGCCTAGCGGCTCCTACGAGCAGTACTTC. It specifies CASSPMPSGSYEQYF.

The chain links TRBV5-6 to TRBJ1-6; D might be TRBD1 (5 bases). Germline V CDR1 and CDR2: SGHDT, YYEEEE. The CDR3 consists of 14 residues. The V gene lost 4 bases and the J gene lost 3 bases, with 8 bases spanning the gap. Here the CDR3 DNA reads TGTGCCAGCAGCCGTGACAGCTATAATTCACCCCTCCACTTT. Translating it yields CASSRDSYNSPLHF.

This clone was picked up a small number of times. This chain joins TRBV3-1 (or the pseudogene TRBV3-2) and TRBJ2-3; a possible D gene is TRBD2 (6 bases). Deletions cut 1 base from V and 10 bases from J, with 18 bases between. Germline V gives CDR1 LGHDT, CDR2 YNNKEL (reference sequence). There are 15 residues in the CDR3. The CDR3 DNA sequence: TGTGCCAGCAGCCAAGGGGGGACTGGAGGTCGACCGCAGTATTTT. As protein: CASSQGGTGGRPQYF.

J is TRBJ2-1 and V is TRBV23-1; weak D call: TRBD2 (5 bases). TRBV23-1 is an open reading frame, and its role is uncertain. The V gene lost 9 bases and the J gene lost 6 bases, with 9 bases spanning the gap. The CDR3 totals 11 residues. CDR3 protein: CASSSFNEQFF. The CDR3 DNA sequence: TGCGCCAGTTCTAGCTTCAATGAGCAGTTCTTC.

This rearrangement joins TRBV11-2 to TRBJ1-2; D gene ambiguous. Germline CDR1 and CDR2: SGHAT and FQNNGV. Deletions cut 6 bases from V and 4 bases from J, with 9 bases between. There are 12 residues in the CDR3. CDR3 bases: TGTGCCAGCAGATTTGGCCTCTATGGCTACACCTTC. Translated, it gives CASRFGLYGYTF.

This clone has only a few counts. CDR3: CASSAVAGAETQYF. In nucleotides, the CDR3 is TGTGCCAGCAGTGCCGTAGCGGGAGCTGAGACCCAGTACTTC. The V call is TRBV9, the J call TRBJ2-5, with 9 bases that match TRBD2. With V trimmed by 5 bases and J by 5 bases, 7 bases remained unmatched. CDR1 is SGDLS and CDR2 is YYNGEE in the germline V gene. The CDR3 consists of 14 residues.

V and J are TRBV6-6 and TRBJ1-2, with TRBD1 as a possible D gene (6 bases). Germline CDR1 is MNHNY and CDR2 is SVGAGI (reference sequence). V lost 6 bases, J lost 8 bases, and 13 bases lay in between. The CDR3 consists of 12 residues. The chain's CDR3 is CASRTQGSGYTF. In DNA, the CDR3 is TGTGCCAGCAGGACACAGGGATCCGGCTACACCTTC.

The CDR3 reads CASSYGTGWSNQPQHF. CDR3 sequence (DNA): TGTGCCAGCAGTTACGGGACAGGGTGGAGCAATCAGCCCCAGCATTTT. The chain uses TRBV6-5 and TRBJ1-5; 9 nucleotides align to TRBD1. Looked up from germline, CDR1 is MNHEY and CDR2 is SVGAGI. The length of the CDR3 is 16 residues. V shed 2 bases, J shed 1 base, and the junction held 3 bases outside the gene matches.

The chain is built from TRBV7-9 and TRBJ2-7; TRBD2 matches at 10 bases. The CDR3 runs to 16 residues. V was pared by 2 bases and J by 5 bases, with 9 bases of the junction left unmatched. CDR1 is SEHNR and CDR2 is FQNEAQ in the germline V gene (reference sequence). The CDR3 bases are TGTGCCAGCAGCTTAAGTTCCCTAGCGGGAGTGGACGAGCAGTACTTC. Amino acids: CASSLSSLAGVDEQYF.

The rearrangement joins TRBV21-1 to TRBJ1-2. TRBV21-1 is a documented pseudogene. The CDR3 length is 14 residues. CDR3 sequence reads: CASSNLRKAYGYTF. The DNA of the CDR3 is TGTGCCAGCAGCAATCTGCGGAAAGCCTATGGCTACACCTTC.

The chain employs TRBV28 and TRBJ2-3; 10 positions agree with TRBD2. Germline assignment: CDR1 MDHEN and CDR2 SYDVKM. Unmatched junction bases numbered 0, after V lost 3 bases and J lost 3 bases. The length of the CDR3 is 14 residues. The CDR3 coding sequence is TGTGCCAGCAGTTTGGGACTAGCGACAGATACGCAGTATTTT. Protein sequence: CASSLGLATDTQYF.

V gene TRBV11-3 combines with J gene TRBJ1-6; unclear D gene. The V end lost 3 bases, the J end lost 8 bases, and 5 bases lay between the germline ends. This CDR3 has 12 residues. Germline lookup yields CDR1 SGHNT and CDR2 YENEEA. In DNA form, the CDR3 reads TGTGCCAGCAGCTTCGGGGATTCACCCCTCCACTTT. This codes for CASSFGDSPLHF.

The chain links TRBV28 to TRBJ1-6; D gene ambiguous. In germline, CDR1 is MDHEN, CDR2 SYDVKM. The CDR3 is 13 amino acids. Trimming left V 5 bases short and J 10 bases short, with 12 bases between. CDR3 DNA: TGTGCCAGCAGTGTAGGTCTCGGGTCACCCCTCCACTTT. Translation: CASSVGLGSPLHF.

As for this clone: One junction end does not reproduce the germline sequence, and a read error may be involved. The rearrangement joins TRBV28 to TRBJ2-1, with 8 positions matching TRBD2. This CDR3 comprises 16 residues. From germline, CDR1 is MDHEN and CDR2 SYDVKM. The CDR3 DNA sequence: TGTGCCAGCACTTTAGCGGGGACGGTTCTAGGCAATGAGCAGTTCTTC. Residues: CASTLAGTVLGNEQFF.

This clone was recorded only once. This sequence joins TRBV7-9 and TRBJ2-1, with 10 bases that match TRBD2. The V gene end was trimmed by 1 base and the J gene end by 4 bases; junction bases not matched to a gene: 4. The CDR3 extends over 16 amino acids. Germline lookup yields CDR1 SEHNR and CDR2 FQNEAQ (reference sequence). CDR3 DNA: TGTGCCAGCAGCTTAGAACAGACTAGCGGGTACAATGAGCAGTTCTTC. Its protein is CASSLEQTSGYNEQFF.

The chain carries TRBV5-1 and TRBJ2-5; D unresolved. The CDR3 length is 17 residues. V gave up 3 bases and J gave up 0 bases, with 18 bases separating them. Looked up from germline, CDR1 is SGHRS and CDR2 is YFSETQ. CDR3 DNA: TGCGCCAGCAGCTCAGCCCCGGCGACTCTGTACCAAGAGACCCAGTACTTC. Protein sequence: CASSSAPATLYQETQYF.

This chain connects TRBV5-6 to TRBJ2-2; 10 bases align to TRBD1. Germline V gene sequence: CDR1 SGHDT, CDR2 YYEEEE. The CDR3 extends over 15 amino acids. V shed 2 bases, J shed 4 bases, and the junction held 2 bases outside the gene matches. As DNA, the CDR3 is TGTGCCAGCAGCTTCCGGGACAGGGGCACCGGGGAGCTGTTTTTT. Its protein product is CASSFRDRGTGELFF.

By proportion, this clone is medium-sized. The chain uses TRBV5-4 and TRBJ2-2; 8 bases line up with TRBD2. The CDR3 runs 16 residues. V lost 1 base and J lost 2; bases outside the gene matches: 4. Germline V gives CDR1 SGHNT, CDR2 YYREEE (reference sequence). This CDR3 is CASSLRTSLNTGELFF. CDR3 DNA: TGTGCCAGCAGCTTGCGGACTAGCCTAAACACCGGGGAGCTGTTTTTT.

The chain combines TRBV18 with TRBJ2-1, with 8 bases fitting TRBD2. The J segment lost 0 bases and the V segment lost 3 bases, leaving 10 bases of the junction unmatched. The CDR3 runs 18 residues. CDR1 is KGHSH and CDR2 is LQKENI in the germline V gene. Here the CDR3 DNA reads TGTGCCAGCTCACCGAGGCTTGGGCTAGCGGGCTCCTACAATGAGCAGTTCTTC. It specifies CASSPRLGLAGSYNEQFF.